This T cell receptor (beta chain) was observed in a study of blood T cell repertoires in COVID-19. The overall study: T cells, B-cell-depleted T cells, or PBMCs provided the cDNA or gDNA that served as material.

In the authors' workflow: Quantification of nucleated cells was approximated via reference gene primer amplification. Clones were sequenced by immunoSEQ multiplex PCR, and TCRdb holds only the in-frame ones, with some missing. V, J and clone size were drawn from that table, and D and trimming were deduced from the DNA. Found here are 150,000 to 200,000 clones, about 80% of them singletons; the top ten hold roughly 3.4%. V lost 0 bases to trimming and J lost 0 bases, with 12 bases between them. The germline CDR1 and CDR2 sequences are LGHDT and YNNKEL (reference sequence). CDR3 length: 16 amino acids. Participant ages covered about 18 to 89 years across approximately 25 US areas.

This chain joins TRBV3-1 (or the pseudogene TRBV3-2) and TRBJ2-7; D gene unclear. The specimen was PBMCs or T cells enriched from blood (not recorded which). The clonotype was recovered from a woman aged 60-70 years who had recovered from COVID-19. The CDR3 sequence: CASSQDGTVFSYEQYF. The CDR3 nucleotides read TGTGCCAGCAGCCAAGATGGCACAGTCTTCTCCTACGAGCAGTACTTC.